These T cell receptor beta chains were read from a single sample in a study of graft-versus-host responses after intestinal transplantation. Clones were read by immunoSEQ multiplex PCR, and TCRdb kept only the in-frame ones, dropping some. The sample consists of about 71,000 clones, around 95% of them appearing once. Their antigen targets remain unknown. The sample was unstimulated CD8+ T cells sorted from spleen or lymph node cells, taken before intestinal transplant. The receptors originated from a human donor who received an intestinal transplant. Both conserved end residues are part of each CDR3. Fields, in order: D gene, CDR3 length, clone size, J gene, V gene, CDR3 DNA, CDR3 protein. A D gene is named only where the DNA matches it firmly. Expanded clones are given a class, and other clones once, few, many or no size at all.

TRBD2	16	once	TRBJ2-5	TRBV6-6	TGTGCCAGCAGTCCCCGGAGCGGGAGGGCCAAAAAGACCCAGTACTTC	CASSPRSGRAKKTQYF
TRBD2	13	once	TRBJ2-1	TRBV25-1	TGTGCCTGCAGCGGGAGGGCCTCGGATGAGCAGTTCTTC	CACSGRASDEQFF
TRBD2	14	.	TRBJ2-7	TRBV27	TGTGCCAGCAGTGTCCTTAGCGGGAGCTGGGAGCAGTACTTC	CASSVLSGSWEQYF
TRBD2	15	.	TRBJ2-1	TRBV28	TGTGCCAGCAGACGACTAGCGGGATACTACAATGAGCAGTTCTTC	CASRRLAGYYNEQFF
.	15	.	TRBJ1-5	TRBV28	TGTGCCAGCAGTTCGAGGGAGAGTAGCAATCAGCCCCAGCATTTT	CASSSRESSNQPQHF
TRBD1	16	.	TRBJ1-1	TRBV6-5	TGTGCCAGCAGTTACTCGTTCCGGGACAGAGATACTGAAGCTTTCTTT	CASSYSFRDRDTEAFF
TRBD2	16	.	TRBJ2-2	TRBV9	TGTGCCAGCAGCGTAGAGACTAGCGGGTTCCCCGGGGAGCTGTTTTTT	CASSVETSGFPGELFF
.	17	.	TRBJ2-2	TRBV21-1	TGTGCCAGCAGCAAACTTCCGGGAGGGCCGAACACCGGGGAGCTGTTTTTT	CASSKLPGGPNTGELFF
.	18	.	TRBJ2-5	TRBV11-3	TGTGCCAGCAGCTTGAGAAGGAACCCGGCTAGCGCACAAGAGACCCAGTACTTC	CASSLRRNPASAQETQYF
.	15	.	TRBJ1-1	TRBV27	TGTGCCAGCAGTCTGATACAGAGCATGAACACTGAAGCTTTCTTT	CASSLIQSMNTEAFF
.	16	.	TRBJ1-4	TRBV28	TGTGCCAGCAGTTTACAAAGACAGGCAACTAATGAAAAACTGTTTTTT	CASSLQRQATNEKLFF